Sequencing of this T cell receptor (beta chain) was carried out in a study of cytomegalovirus exposure and HLA in healthy donors. Notes on this clone: Its antigen is still unknown.

Study-level points and caveats: Generally TCR sequences proved uncommon, though certain public TCRs appeared in numerous donors. The study carried out a later analysis of TCR beta sequences. It associated around 17,000 of them with specific HLA alleles at a false discovery rate of 0.05. Association of a missense DCLRE1C variant with TCR beta V- and J-gene trimming was reported in a later analysis.

V shed 5 bases, J shed 3 bases, and the junction held 8 bases outside the gene matches. From germline, CDR1 is MDHEN and CDR2 SYDVKM. There are 16 residues in the CDR3. Vbeta (60) and Jbeta (13) primers were used in the PCR. In the authors' methods: In a later analysis, around 11 million of 83 million or so unique beta chains occurred in at least two donors. Clones were sequenced by immunoSEQ multiplex PCR, and TCRdb holds only the in-frame ones, with some missing. V, J and clone size are those of that table, while D and trimming were read from the DNA. Altogether more than 110,000 clones are present, approximately 80% being singletons, with the ten largest covering approximately 8.2%.

Sample: PBMCs. The genes are TRBV28 and TRBJ2-7; 12 positions agree with TRBD2. The sequence came from a woman between 50 and 59 years old in good health and CMV-seropositive. The chain's CDR3 is CASSPILAGGGYEQYF. In DNA, the CDR3 is TGTGCCAGCAGTCCTATACTAGCGGGGGGTGGCTACGAGCAGTACTTC.